The 10 T cell receptor beta chains listed next were all sequenced from one sample in a study of T cell repertoires in cytomegalovirus infection. TCRdb itself ran the reads through MiXCR, one entry per CDR3 protein. The table shows around 71,000 distinct CDR3 sequences, with about 40% occurring only once. Their antigens remain unidentified. The starting material was CD8+ T cells from cultured PBMCs, obtained from culture after CMV antigen stimulation. Every receptor here comes from a human donor in good health (CMV status not recorded). Some clones in this sample may be carry-over from other donors' samples.

The chain uses TRBV29-1 and TRBJ2-2; no firm D call. In germline, CDR1 is SQVTM, CDR2 ANQGSEA. The V and J ends lost 5 bases and 1 base respectively, with 8 bases between them. This CDR3 spans 13 amino acids. The CDR3 spells CSVSALNTGELFF. The CDR3 coding sequence is TGCAGCGTTTCAGCGCTGAACACCGGGGAGCTGTTTTTT.

A few counts support this clonotype. The gene calls are TRBV7-8 and TRBJ2-7; D gene ambiguous. The CDR3 contains 13 residues. V shed 4 bases and J shed 4 bases, with 11 bases lying between them. CDR1 is SGHVS and CDR2 is FQNEAQ in the germline V gene. The CDR3 loop is CASSSSSLYEQYF. CDR3 nucleotide sequence: TGTGCCAGCAGCTCCTCCAGTCTATACGAGCAGTACTTC.

The V gene is TRBV6-2 or TRBV6-3, the J gene TRBJ2-1; 7 nucleotides line up with TRBD2. CDR1 MNHEY and CDR2 SVGEGT come from the germline V gene. This CDR3 region has 14 residues. J gave up 3 bases and V 8 bases, and 7 bases lay outside the gene matches. CDR3 coding DNA: TGTGCCAGCGCAGGGACTACACTCTACAATGAGCAGTTCTTC. This codes for CASAGTTLYNEQFF.

The rearrangement uses TRBV19 and TRBJ2-5; a weak D match, TRBD1 (5 bases). The CDR3 is 16 residues long. Germline lookup yields CDR1 LNHDA and CDR2 SQIVND (reference sequence). The V and J ends lost 3 bases and 0 bases respectively, with 14 bases between them. The CDR3 protein is CASSIGQGPYQETQYF. CDR3 bases: TGTGCCAGTAGTATTGGGCAGGGCCCGTACCAAGAGACCCAGTACTTC.

This clonotype was observed a few times. This chain connects TRBV5-1 to TRBJ2-1; 7 nucleotides match TRBD2. With 3 bases clipped from V and 8 bases from J, the junction kept 5 bases outside the gene matches. This CDR3 has 13 amino acids. The germline V gene has CDR1 SGHRS and CDR2 YFSETQ. The chain's CDR3 is CASSWEGSHEQFF. For the CDR3, the DNA is TGCGCCAGCAGCTGGGAGGGGTCGCATGAGCAGTTCTTC.

This clonotype was picked up a small number of times. The chain combines TRBV20-1 with TRBJ1-2; a possible D gene is TRBD1 (5 bases). This CDR3 has 14 amino acids. Germline V CDR1 and CDR2: DFQATT, SNEGSKA (reference sequence). Trimming left V 6 bases short and J 5 bases short, with 19 bases between. The CDR3 DNA is TGCAGTGCCGGCGACAGCGAGAGGGGATATGGCTACACCTTC. Its protein is CSAGDSERGYGYTF.

The J gene is TRBJ1-1, the V gene TRBV7-2, with D hard to call. The CDR3 runs to 15 residues. Germline loops: CDR1 SGHTA, CDR2 FQGNSA. V was shortened by 5 bases and J by 2 bases, with 15 bases between the two germline ends. The CDR3 nucleotides read TGTGCCAGCAGCCCCAGACACGGGATTAACACTGAAGCTTTCTTT. Translation: CASSPRHGINTEAFF. The variable domain in full, with the rest retrieved from reference TRBV7-2 and TRBJ1-1, is GAGVSQSPSNKVTEKGKDVELRCDPISGHTALYWYRQSLGQGLEFLIYFQGNSAPDKSGLPSDRFSAERTGGSVSTLTIQRTQQEDSAVYLCASSPRHGINTEAFFGQGTRLTVV.

This clonotype was found a few times. The gene calls are TRBV28 and TRBJ1-1; 9 bases align to TRBD1. This CDR3 has 15 amino acids. Per germline, CDR1 MDHEN and CDR2 SYDVKM. V was pared by 3 bases and J by 1 base, with 3 bases of the junction left unmatched. In DNA form, the CDR3 reads TGTGCCAGCAGTTTGTGGACAGGGGAGAACACTGAAGCTTTCTTT. This translates into CASSLWTGENTEAFF.

This sequence joins TRBV7-2 and TRBJ1-5; possible D gene TRBD1, 5 bases. The CDR3 loop spans 17 amino acids. V dropped 0 bases and J dropped 7 bases, with 19 bases sitting between them. Germline loops: CDR1 SGHTA, CDR2 FQGNSA. CDR3 coding DNA: TGTGCCAGCAGCTTAGCGGGTGGTGGGGGATCGAGCCAGCCCCAGCATTTT. Amino acid sequence: CASSLAGGGGSSQPQHF. The full variable domain, completed using reference TRBV7-2 and TRBJ1-5, is GAGVSQSPSNKVTEKGKDVELRCDPISGHTALYWYRQSLGQGLEFLIYFQGNSAPDKSGLPSDRFSAERTGGSVSTLTIQRTQQEDSAVYLCASSLAGGGGSSQPQHFGDGTRLSIL.

This clonotype was seen only a few times. This chain links TRBV7-6 with TRBJ2-6, with 10 bases fitting TRBD1. Unmatched junction bases numbered 6, after V lost 5 bases and J lost 2 bases. The CDR3 covers 17 residues. Germline lookup yields CDR1 SGHVS and CDR2 FNYEAQ. CDR3 residues: CASSGQGQGAGANVLTF. DNA of the CDR3: TGTGCCAGCAGCGGACAAGGACAGGGGGCTGGGGCCAACGTCCTGACTTTC.